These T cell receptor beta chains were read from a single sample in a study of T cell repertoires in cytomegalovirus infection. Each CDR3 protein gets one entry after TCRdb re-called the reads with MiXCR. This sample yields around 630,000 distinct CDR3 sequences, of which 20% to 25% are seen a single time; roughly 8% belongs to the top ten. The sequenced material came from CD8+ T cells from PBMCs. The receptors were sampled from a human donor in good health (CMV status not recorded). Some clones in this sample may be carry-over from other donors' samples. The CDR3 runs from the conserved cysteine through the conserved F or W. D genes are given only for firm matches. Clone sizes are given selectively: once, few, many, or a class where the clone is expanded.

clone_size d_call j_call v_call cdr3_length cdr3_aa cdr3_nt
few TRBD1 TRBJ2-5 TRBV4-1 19 CASSQDFGRGNLRGETQYF TGCGCCAGCAGCCAAGATTTTGGCAGGGGGAACCTAAGAGGGGAGACCCAGTACTTC
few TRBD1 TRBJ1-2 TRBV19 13 CASSTGGAEGYTF TGTGCCAGTAGTACAGGGGGCGCGGAAGGCTACACCTTC
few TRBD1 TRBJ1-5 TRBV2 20 CASSEGVGQGAYGSNQPQHF TGTGCCAGCAGTGAGGGGGTCGGACAGGGGGCTTACGGGAGCAATCAGCCCCAGCATTTT
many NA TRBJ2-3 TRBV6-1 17 CASSEGQSLYRGDTQYF TGTGCCAGCAGTGAAGGGCAAAGCCTCTACCGGGGAGATACGCAGTATTTT
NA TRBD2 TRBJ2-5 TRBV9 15 CASSAGTSGRETQYF TGTGCCAGCAGCGCCGGGACTAGCGGGAGAGAGACCCAGTACTTC
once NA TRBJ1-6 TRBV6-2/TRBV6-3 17 CAGSPRTAAAYNSPLHF TGTGCCGGCAGTCCAAGGACAGCCGCGGCCTATAATTCACCCCTCCACTTT
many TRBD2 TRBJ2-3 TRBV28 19 CASRTRLAGGPSHTDTQYF TGTGCCAGCAGGACCCGACTAGCGGGGGGGCCGAGCCACACAGATACGCAGTATTTT
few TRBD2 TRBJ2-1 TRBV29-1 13 CSVVAGVSNEQFF TGCAGCGTGGTAGCGGGGGTGAGTAATGAGCAGTTCTTC
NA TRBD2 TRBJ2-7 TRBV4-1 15 CASSQGETSGYEQYF TGCGCCAGCAGCCAAGGGGAGACTAGCGGATACGAGCAGTACTTC
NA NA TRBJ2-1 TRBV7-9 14 CASSLVPDRNEQFF TGTGCCAGCAGCTTAGTCCCGGATAGGAATGAGCAGTTCTTC
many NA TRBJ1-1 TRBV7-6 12 CASSAQNTEAFF TGTGCCAGCAGCGCGCAGAACACTGAAGCTTTCTTT
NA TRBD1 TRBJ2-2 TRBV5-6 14 CASRWDRDTGELFF TGTGCCAGCAGGTGGGACAGAGACACCGGGGAGCTGTTTTTT
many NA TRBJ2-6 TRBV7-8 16 CASSLVMGSGANVLTF TGTGCCAGCAGCTTAGTGATGGGCTCTGGGGCCAACGTCCTGACTTTC
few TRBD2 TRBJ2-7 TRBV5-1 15 CASSFGTTKSYEQYF TGCGCCAGCAGCTTCGGGACTACCAAGTCCTACGAGCAGTACTTC
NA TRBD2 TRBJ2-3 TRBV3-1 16 CASSQALADRTDTQYF TGTGCCAGCAGCCAGGCACTAGCGGACCGCACAGATACGCAGTATTTT
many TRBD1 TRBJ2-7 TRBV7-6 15 CASSWGQGASYEQYF TGTGCCAGCAGCTGGGGACAGGGGGCTTCCTACGAGCAGTACTTC
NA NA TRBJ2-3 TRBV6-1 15 CASRSGTPSTDTQYF TGTGCCAGCAGGTCCGGGACGCCTAGCACAGATACGCAGTATTTT
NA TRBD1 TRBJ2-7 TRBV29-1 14 CSVEGPGQSYEQYF TGCAGCGTTGAAGGTCCGGGACAGAGCTACGAGCAGTACTTC
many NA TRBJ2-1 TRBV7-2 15 CASSLDKGSYNEQFF TGTGCCAGCAGCTTAGATAAGGGGTCCTACAATGAGCAGTTCTTC
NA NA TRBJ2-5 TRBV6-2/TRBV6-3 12 CASSTDLETQYF TGTGCCAGCAGTACTGACTTGGAGACCCAGTACTTC
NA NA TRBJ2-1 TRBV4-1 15 CASSQVGSAGNEQFF TGCGCCAGCAGCCAAGTAGGGTCCGCCGGGAATGAGCAGTTCTTC
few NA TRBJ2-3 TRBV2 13 CANAPTYPDTQYF TGTGCCAACGCCCCGACGTACCCAGATACGCAGTATTTT
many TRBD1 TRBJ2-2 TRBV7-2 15 CASSLEGTGTGELFF TGTGCCAGCAGCTTAGAGGGGACAGGAACCGGGGAGCTGTTTTTT
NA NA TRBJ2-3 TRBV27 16 CASSFEPHSDMDTQYF TGTGCCAGCAGTTTCGAGCCCCACTCAGACATGGATACGCAGTATTTT
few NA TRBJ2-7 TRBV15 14 CATSRDRGTYEQYF TGTGCCACCAGCAGGGACAGAGGAACCTACGAGCAGTACTTC
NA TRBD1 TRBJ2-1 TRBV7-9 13 CASSLHRGSEQFF TGTGCCAGCAGCCTACACAGGGGAAGTGAGCAGTTCTTC
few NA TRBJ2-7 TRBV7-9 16 CASSFGQRLTSYEQYF TGTGCCAGCAGCTTTGGCCAGAGACTGACCTCCTACGAGCAGTACTTC
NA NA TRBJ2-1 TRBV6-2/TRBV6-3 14 CASGWGVMYNEQFF TGTGCCAGCGGTTGGGGGGTAATGTACAATGAGCAGTTCTTC
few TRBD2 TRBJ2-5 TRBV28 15 CASSFPSGGRWTQYF TGTGCCAGCAGTTTCCCGAGCGGGGGGCGTTGGACCCAGTACTTC
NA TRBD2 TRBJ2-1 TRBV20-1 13 CSASAGLDIEQFF TGCAGTGCGTCCGCGGGACTAGATATTGAGCAGTTCTTC
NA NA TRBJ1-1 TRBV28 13 CASSFSMGTEAFF TGTGCCAGCAGTTTCAGCATGGGGACTGAAGCTTTCTTT
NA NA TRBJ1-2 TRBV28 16 CASSLGAGWRDYGYTF TGTGCCAGCAGTTTAGGGGCGGGATGGCGAGACTATGGCTACACCTTC
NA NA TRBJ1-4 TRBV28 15 CASSPSGGLGEKLFF TGTGCCAGCAGTCCCTCCGGGGGGCTGGGGGAAAAACTGTTTTTT
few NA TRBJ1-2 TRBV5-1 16 CASSPNPDTFNYGYTF TGCGCCAGCAGCCCAAATCCGGACACCTTTAACTATGGCTACACCTTC
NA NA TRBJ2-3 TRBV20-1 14 CSAPPDKSTDTQYF TGCAGTGCTCCCCCGGACAAAAGCACAGATACGCAGTATTTT
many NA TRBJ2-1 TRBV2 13 CASPRRGYNEQFF TGTGCCAGCCCCCGGAGGGGGTACAATGAGCAGTTCTTC
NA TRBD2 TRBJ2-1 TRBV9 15 CASSSSGRDYNEQFF TGTGCCAGCAGCTCCTCGGGGAGGGACTACAATGAGCAGTTCTTC
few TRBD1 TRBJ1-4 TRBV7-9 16 CASSSRTGSTNEKLFF TGTGCCAGCAGCTCACGGACAGGGTCAACTAATGAAAAACTGTTTTTT
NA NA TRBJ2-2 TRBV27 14 CASSSRGPIGELFF TGTGCCAGCAGTTCCCGCGGACCAATCGGGGAGCTGTTTTTT
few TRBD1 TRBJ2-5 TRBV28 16 CASSPGTGNFLETQYF TGTGCCAGCAGCCCCGGGACAGGAAATTTTTTGGAGACCCAGTACTTC
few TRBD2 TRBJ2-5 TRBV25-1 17 CASSGWTSGGSKETQYF TGTGCCAGCAGTGGATGGACTAGCGGGGGGTCGAAAGAGACCCAGTACTTC
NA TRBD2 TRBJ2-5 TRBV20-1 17 CSATGTSGGVYQETQYF TGCAGTGCTACAGGGACTAGCGGGGGGGTGTACCAAGAGACCCAGTACTTC
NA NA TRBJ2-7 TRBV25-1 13 CASSSWGEYEQYF TGTGCCAGCAGTTCCTGGGGGGAGTACGAGCAGTACTTC
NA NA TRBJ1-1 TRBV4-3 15 CASSQEDRLNTEAFF TGCGCCAGCAGCCAAGAAGACAGGTTGAACACTGAAGCTTTCTTT
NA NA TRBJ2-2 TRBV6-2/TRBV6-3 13 CASSRTDTGELFF TGTGCCAGCAGTAGGACAGACACCGGGGAGCTGTTTTTT
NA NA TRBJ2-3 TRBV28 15 CASSSPSRYTDTQYF TGTGCCAGCAGTTCCCCGAGCCGCTACACAGATACGCAGTATTTT
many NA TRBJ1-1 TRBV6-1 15 CASSLTSPGPTEAFF TGTGCCAGCAGCCTCACTTCACCTGGACCCACTGAAGCTTTCTTT
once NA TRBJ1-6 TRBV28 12 CASNMIEEPLHF TGTGCCAGCAATATGATAGAAGAACCCCTCCACTTT
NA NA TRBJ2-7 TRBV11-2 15 CASSLISGSPYEQYF TGTGCCAGCAGCTTAATATCGGGGTCCCCCTACGAGCAGTACTTC
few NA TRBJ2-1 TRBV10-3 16 CAISESRSVSYNEQFF TGTGCCATCAGTGAGTCTCGCAGCGTCTCCTACAATGAGCAGTTCTTC
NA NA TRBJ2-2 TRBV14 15 CASSQDFLGTGELFF TGTGCCAGCAGCCAAGATTTCCTCGGCACCGGGGAGCTGTTTTTT
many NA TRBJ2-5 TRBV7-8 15 CASSSGAPAGETQYF TGTGCCAGCAGCTCGGGAGCCCCCGCGGGAGAGACCCAGTACTTC
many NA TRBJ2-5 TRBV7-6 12 CASSPGKETQYF TGTGCCAGCAGCCCGGGCAAAGAGACCCAGTACTTC
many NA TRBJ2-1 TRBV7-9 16 CASSLAGRVWGNEQFF TGTGCCAGCAGCTTAGCGGGAAGGGTTTGGGGCAATGAGCAGTTCTTC
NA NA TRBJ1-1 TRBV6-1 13 CASSYDSYTEAFF TGTGCCAGCAGTTACGACTCTTACACTGAAGCTTTCTTT
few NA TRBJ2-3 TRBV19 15 CASSMWGLRADTQYF TGTGCCAGTAGTATGTGGGGCTTACGTGCAGATACGCAGTATTTT
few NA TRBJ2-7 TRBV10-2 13 CASSESRPYEQYF TGCGCCAGCAGTGAATCTCGGCCGTACGAGCAGTACTTC
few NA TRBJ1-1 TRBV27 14 CASSFSAQFMEAFF TGTGCCAGCAGTTTTTCGGCGCAGTTTATGGAAGCTTTCTTT
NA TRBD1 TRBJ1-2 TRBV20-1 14 CSTYRRDSNYGYTF TGCAGTACCTATAGGCGGGACAGCAACTATGGCTACACCTTC